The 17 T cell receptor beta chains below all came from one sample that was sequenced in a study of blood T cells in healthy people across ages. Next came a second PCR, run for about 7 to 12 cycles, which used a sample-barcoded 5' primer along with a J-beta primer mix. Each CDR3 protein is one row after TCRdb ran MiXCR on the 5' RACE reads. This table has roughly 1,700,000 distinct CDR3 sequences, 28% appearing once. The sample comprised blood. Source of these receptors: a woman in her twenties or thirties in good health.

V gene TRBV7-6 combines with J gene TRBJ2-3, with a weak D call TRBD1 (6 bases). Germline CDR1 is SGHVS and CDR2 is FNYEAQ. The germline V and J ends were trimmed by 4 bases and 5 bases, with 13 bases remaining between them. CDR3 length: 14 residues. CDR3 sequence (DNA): TGTGCCAGCAGCTGGGACAACCAGCTAGATACGCAGTATTTT. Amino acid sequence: CASSWDNQLDTQYF. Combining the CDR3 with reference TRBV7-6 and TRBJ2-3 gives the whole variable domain GAGVSQSPRYKVTKRGQDVALRCDPISGHVSLYWYRQALGQGPEFLTYFNYEAQQDKSGLPNDRFSAERPEGSISTLTIQRTEQRDSAMYRCASSWDNQLDTQYFGPGTRLTVL.

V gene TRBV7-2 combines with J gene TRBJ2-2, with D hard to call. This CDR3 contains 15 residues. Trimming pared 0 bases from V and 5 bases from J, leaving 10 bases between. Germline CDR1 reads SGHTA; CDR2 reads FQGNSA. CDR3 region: CASSLAGKETGELFF. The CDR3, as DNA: TGTGCCAGCAGCTTAGCAGGGAAGGAGACCGGGGAGCTGTTTTTT. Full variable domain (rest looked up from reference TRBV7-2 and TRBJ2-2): GAGVSQSPSNKVTEKGKDVELRCDPISGHTALYWYRQSLGQGLEFLIYFQGNSAPDKSGLPSDRFSAERTGGSVSTLTIQRTQQEDSAVYLCASSLAGKETGELFFGEGSRLTVL.

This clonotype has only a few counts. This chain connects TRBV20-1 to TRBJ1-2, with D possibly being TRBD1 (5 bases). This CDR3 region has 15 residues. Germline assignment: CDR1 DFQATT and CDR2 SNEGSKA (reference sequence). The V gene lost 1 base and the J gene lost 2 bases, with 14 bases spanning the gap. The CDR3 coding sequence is TGCAGTGCTAGAGTGTGGGGGGAGGGAAACTATGGCTACACCTTC. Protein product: CSARVWGEGNYGYTF.

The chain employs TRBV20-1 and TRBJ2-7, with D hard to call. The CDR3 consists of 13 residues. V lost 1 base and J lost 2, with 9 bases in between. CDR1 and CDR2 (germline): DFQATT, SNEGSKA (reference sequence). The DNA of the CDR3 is TGCAGTGCTAGAGGGGCGGAAACCTACGAGCAGTACTTC. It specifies CSARGAETYEQYF.

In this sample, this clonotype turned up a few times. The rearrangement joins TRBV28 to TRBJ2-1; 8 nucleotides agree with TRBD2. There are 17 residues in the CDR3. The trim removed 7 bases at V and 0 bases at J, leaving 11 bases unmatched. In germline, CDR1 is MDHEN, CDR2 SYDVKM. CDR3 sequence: CASMEREPFLSYNEQFF. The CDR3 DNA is TGTGCCAGCATGGAGCGGGAGCCCTTCCTCTCCTACAATGAGCAGTTCTTC.

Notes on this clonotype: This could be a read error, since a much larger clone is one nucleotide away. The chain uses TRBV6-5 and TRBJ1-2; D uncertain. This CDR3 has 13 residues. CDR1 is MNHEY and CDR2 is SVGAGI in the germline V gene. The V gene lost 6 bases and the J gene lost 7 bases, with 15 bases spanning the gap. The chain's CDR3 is CASRRTQCSGYTF. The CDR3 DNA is TGTGCCAGCAGGCGGACTCAATGCAGTGGCTACACCTTC.

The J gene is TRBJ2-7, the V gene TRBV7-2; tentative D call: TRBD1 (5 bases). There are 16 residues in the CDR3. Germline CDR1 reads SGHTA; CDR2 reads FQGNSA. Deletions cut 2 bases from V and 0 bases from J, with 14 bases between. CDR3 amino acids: CASSLTRSQGSYEQYF. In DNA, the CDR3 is TGTGCCAGCAGCTTAACTCGCTCCCAGGGCTCCTACGAGCAGTACTTC.

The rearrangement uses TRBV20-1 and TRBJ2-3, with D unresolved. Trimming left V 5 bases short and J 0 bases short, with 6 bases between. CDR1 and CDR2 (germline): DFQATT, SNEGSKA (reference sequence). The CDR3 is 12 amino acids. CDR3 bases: TGCAGTGCTGTCGCTAGCACAGATACGCAGTATTTT. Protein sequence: CSAVASTDTQYF.

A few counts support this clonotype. CDR3 nucleotides: TGTGCCAGCAGCACCAGTGGGAATTCACCCCTCCACTTT. Translation: CASSTSGNSPLHF. The chain carries TRBV3-1 and TRBJ1-6; D call uncertain. Per the germline V gene, CDR1 is LGHDT and CDR2 is YNNKEL (reference sequence). The germline V and J ends were trimmed by 5 bases and 7 bases, with 9 bases remaining between them. The CDR3 loop spans 13 amino acids.

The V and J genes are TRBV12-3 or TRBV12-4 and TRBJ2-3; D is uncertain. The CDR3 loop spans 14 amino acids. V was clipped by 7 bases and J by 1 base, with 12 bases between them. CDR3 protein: CASIGPWGTDTQYF. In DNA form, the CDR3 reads TGTGCCAGCATCGGCCCTTGGGGCACAGATACGCAGTATTTT.

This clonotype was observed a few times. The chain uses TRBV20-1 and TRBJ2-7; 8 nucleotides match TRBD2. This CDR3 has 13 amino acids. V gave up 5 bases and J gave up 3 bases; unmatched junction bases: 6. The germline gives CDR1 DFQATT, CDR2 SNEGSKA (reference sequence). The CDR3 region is CSAGGGGRYEQYF. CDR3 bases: TGCAGTGCTGGGGGCGGGGGGCGCTACGAGCAGTACTTC.

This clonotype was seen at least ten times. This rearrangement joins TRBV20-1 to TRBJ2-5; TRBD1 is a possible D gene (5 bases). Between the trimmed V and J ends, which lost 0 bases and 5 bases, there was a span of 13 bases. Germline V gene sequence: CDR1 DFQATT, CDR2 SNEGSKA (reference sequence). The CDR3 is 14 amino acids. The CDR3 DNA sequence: TGCAGTGCTAGAGAGGGGCAACCCAGGGAGACCCAGTACTTC. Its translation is CSAREGQPRETQYF.

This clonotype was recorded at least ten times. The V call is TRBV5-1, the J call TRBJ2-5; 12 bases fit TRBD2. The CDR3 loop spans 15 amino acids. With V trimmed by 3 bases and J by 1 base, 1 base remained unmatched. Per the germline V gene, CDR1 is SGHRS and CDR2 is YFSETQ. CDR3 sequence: CASSWTSGAQETQYF. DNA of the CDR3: TGCGCCAGCAGCTGGACTAGCGGGGCCCAAGAGACCCAGTACTTC.

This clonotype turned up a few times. CDR3 sequence (DNA): TGCAGTGCTAGCGGCCCGACTAGCGGGGGATCTATCTACGAGCAGTACTTC. It encodes CSASGPTSGGSIYEQYF. V is TRBV20-1 and J is TRBJ2-7; 12 bases match TRBD2. This CDR3 contains 17 residues. V was pared by 3 bases and J by 3 bases, with 12 bases of the junction left unmatched. CDR1 DFQATT and CDR2 SNEGSKA come from the germline V gene (reference sequence).

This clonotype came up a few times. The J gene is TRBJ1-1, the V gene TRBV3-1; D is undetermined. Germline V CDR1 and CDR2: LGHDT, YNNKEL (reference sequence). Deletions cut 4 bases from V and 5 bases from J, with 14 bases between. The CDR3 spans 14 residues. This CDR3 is CASSRNIQQTEAFF. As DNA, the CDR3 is TGTGCCAGCAGCCGAAACATACAACAGACTGAAGCTTTCTTT.

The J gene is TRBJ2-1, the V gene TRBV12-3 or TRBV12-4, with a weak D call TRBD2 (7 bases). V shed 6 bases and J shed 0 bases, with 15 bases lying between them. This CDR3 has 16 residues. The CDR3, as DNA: TGTGCCAGCAGGGCCGCGGGGGCTACCTCCTACAATGAGCAGTTCTTC. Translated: CASRAAGATSYNEQFF.

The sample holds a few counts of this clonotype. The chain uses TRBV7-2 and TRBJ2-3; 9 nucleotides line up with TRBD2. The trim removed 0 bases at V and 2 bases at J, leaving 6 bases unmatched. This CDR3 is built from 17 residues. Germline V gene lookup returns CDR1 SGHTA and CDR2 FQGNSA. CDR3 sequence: CASSLARRGGVTDTQYF. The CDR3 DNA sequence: TGTGCCAGCAGCTTAGCGCGGCGGGGGGGAGTCACAGATACGCAGTATTTT.